This T cell receptor beta chain was captured in a study of blood T cells in healthy people across ages. Notes on the study in general: More naive CD4+ cells and higher diversity marked long-lived donors relative to aged donors.

PCR was performed a second time for about 7 to 11 cycles using a sample-barcoded 5' primer and a J-beta primer mix. Template switching added a 12-random-nucleotide identifier to every cDNA molecule. TCRdb called the 5' RACE reads again in MiXCR, with one record for every CDR3 protein. The sample lists 1.5 million to 2 million distinct CDR3 sequences, 34% occurring once. Those donating, healthy Caucasian individuals from Russia, were aged roughly 6 to 100. The authors drew around 9.4 milliliters of peripheral blood from each donor. This clonotype was picked up many times. Its specificity is not known. A junction end diverges from the germline sequence, so it may reflect a read error. Germline V lookup: CDR1 SGHRS, CDR2 YFSETQ. This CDR3 has 13 amino acids.

The sequencing input was blood. This receptor was identified in a woman aged 25 to 39 in good health. This chain connects TRBV5-1 to TRBJ2-5, with D perhaps matching TRBD2 (5 bases). The CDR3 region is CASSLEGQETQYF. Written as DNA, the CDR3 is TGTGCCAGCAGCTTAGAGGGACAAGAGACCCAGTACTTC.